These 20 T cell receptor beta chains share one sample of origin, sequenced in a study of blood T cells in healthy people across ages. It was with a sample-barcoded 5' primer and a J-beta primer mix that a second PCR of about 6 to 11 cycles was run. TCRdb re-called the 5' RACE reads with MiXCR, one entry per CDR3 protein. The table has around 650,000 distinct CDR3 sequences, 32% seen once. Input material: blood. The receptors originated from a woman older than 75 in good health.

V and J are TRBV27 and TRBJ2-7, with 12 bases fitting TRBD1. Trimming at V came to 4 bases and at J to 5 bases, leaving 6 bases not matched to a gene. Germline values: CDR1 MNHEY, CDR2 SMNVEV (reference sequence). The CDR3 is 15 amino acids. The CDR3 loop reads CASSYRDRGLHEQYF. The CDR3 DNA reads TGTGCCAGCAGTTACCGGGACAGGGGGCTCCACGAGCAGTACTTC.

The J gene is TRBJ1-2, the V gene TRBV6-2 or TRBV6-3; D possibly corresponds to TRBD1 (6 bases). Germline CDR1 and CDR2: MNHEY and SVGEGT. The CDR3 spans 13 residues. V dropped 6 bases and J dropped 6 bases, with 14 bases sitting between them. CDR3 in amino acids: CASRNDRFDGYTF. DNA of the CDR3: TGTGCCAGCAGGAATGACAGGTTCGATGGCTACACCTTC.

In this sample, this clonotype turned up many times. V is TRBV20-1 and J is TRBJ2-6; TRBD2 might be the D (7 bases). The CDR3 runs 15 residues. In germline, CDR1 is DFQATT, CDR2 SNEGSKA (reference sequence). V was cut by 6 bases and J by 2 bases, with 14 bases left in between. The CDR3 DNA is TGCAGTGCCGCCGGGGAGGGGGCTGGGGCCAACGTCCTGACTTTC. It codes for CSAAGEGAGANVLTF.

This clonotype was seen only a few times. The chain links TRBV6-6 to TRBJ2-2; possible D gene TRBD1, 7 bases. From germline, CDR1 is MNHNY and CDR2 SVGAGI (reference sequence). V was clipped by 6 bases and J by 7 bases, with 15 bases between them. This CDR3 spans 14 amino acids. DNA of the CDR3: TGTGCCAGCAGGCGGGACAGACTGGACGGGGAGCTGTTTTTT. Encoded protein: CASRRDRLDGELFF.

This clonotype was counted many times. The chain uses TRBV28 and TRBJ2-7; unclear D gene. The CDR3 runs 12 residues. Germline lookup yields CDR1 MDHEN and CDR2 SYDVKM. The V gene lost 7 bases and the J gene lost 5 bases, with 12 bases spanning the gap. CDR3 DNA: TGTGCCAGCATCGGGCGCCTCGACGAGCAGTACTTC. Protein: CASIGRLDEQYF.

Notes on this clonotype: The junction departs from the called germline gene at one end, perhaps through a read error. The chain recombines TRBV7-9 with TRBJ1-1; tentatively, D is TRBD1 (6 bases). Germline CDR1 SEHNR, CDR2 FQNEAQ (reference sequence). The CDR3 runs 13 residues. The CDR3 here is CVSSSRGIGGAFF. DNA for the CDR3: TGTGTCAGCAGCAGCAGGGGTATCGGGGGAGCTTTCTTT.

This sequence joins TRBV11-2 and TRBJ1-5; D is perhaps TRBD1 (6 bases). V was trimmed by 5 bases and J by 0 bases, leaving 29 bases between them. Germline V CDR1 and CDR2: SGHAT, FQNNGV. The CDR3 loop spans 21 amino acids. The CDR3 DNA reads TGTGCCAGCAGCCCATTACCCCTCCGGACAGCGGTTGGATATAGCAATCAGCCCCAGCATTTT. This translates into CASSPLPLRTAVGYSNQPQHF.

V gene TRBV6-2 or TRBV6-3 combines with J gene TRBJ1-2; weak D call: TRBD1 (5 bases). The germline CDR1 and CDR2 sequences are MNHEY and SVGEGT. CDR3 length equals 14 residues. V lost 5 bases and J 8 bases, leaving 18 bases between the germline ends. The CDR3 DNA reads as TGTGCCAGCAGTACTCGAGGGGAGAAGGACGGCTACACCTTC. Protein product: CASSTRGEKDGYTF.

This clonotype was found a few times. This may be a read error: a much more frequent sequence differs by one nucleotide. V and J are TRBV2 and TRBJ2-7; TRBD1 matches 8 bases. CDR3 length: 14 amino acids. Germline CDR1 reads SNHLY; CDR2 reads FYNNEI. The V and J ends lost 6 bases and 5 bases, in that order; junction bases with no gene match: 9. CDR3 nucleotide sequence: TGTGCCAGCAGGGGACCGGGACAGGCCCACGAGCAGTACTTC. This encodes CASRGPGQAHEQYF.

The chain links TRBV2 to TRBJ1-2; D gene uncertain. V dropped 7 bases and J dropped 2 bases, with 11 bases sitting between them. The CDR3 is 13 amino acids. Germline values: CDR1 SNHLY, CDR2 FYNNEI. The CDR3 DNA is TGTGCCAGCAAGGCGGGTAGAAACTATGGCTACACCTTC. Translation: CASKAGRNYGYTF.

This clonotype has a count of ten or more. This chain's CDR3 is CASSYLGLRGTDTQYF. CDR3 DNA sequence: TGTGCCAGCAGTTATTTGGGACTTCGGGGCACAGATACGCAGTATTTT. The chain carries TRBV6-6 and TRBJ2-3; D perhaps matches TRBD2 (6 bases). The V end was cut by 3 bases, the J end by 1 base, with 14 bases between. This CDR3 has 16 residues. In germline, CDR1 is MNHNY, CDR2 SVGAGI (reference sequence).

The CDR3 is CASSLPQSMNTEAFF. CDR3 bases: TGTGCCAGCAGCCTTCCACAGTCGATGAACACTGAAGCTTTCTTT. The chain is built from TRBV7-9 and TRBJ1-1; no clear D gene. Germline V gene data show CDR1 as SEHNR and CDR2 as FQNEAQ (reference sequence). The CDR3 runs to 15 residues. V was cut by 5 bases and J by 0 bases, with 13 bases left in between.

The genes are TRBV7-9 and TRBJ1-1, with D possibly being TRBD1 (5 bases). Trimming removed 4 bases at V and 6 bases at J, with 18 bases between. The CDR3 runs 15 residues. CDR1 and CDR2 from the germline V gene are SEHNR and FQNEAQ (reference sequence). For the CDR3, the DNA is TGTGCCAGCAGCTACCAGAAGGGGCGGGAATCTGAAGCTTTCTTT. Encoded protein: CASSYQKGRESEAFF.

The chain joins TRBV30 to TRBJ1-3; D possibly corresponds to TRBD1 (5 bases). Trimming shortened V by 4 bases and J by 0 bases, and 16 bases separated the two germline ends. There are 16 residues in the CDR3. Germline CDR1 reads GTSNPN; CDR2 reads SVGIG (reference sequence). The CDR3 loop is CAWTSKGSFSGNTIYF. CDR3 sequence (DNA): TGTGCCTGGACTAGCAAGGGGTCTTTCTCTGGAAACACCATATATTTT.

This clonotype was found many times. The CDR3 DNA reads as TGCAGTGCTAGAGAGGGGATCGGTACGCAGTATTTT. This codes for CSAREGIGTQYF. V and J are TRBV20-1 and TRBJ2-3; D gene ambiguous. The CDR3 runs 12 residues. Trimming shortened V by 0 bases and J by 8 bases, and 9 bases separated the two germline ends. Per germline, CDR1 DFQATT and CDR2 SNEGSKA (reference sequence).

The sample holds many counts of this clonotype. This chain connects TRBV7-6 to TRBJ2-7, with 9 positions matching TRBD1. Per the germline V gene, CDR1 is SGHVS and CDR2 is FNYEAQ. Trimming cost V 5 bases and J 2 bases; bases outside gene matches: 4. This CDR3 spans 14 amino acids. The CDR3 loop reads CASSSTGGAYEQYF. CDR3 DNA: TGTGCCAGCAGCAGCACAGGGGGCGCCTACGAGCAGTACTTC.

V is TRBV10-3 and J is TRBJ1-1, with no clear D. This CDR3 has 13 amino acids. Germline V CDR1 and CDR2: ENHRY, SYGVKD. Between the trimmed V and J ends, which lost 7 bases and 0 bases, there was a span of 9 bases. CDR3 loop: CAITDTVNTEAFF. The DNA for the CDR3 is TGTGCCATCACCGACACGGTGAACACTGAAGCTTTCTTT.

As to this clonotype: A read error is possible here, since a much larger clone lies one base away. The rearrangement joins TRBV3-1 to TRBJ2-5; D unresolved. Germline lookup yields CDR1 LGHDT and CDR2 YNNKEL (reference sequence). The CDR3 contains 13 residues. The ends were cut back, 2 bases at V and 11 bases at J, with 15 bases in the middle. The CDR3 loop is CASSQSLWNEQYF. DNA of the CDR3: TGTGCCAGCAGCCAAAGCCTGTGGAATGAGCAGTACTTC.

This clonotype has ten or more counts. The V and J genes are TRBV4-1 and TRBJ1-5; D unresolved. V lost 0 bases, J lost 3 bases, and 9 bases lay in between. The CDR3 consists of 15 residues. Germline assignment: CDR1 MGHRA and CDR2 YSYEKL. CDR3 in DNA: TGCGCCAGCAGCCAAGATCGCCAGTTCAATCAGCCCCAGCATTTT. It codes for CASSQDRQFNQPQHF.

This clonotype was seen many times. DNA for the CDR3: TGTGCCAGCAGTGGGCAGGAGAACACAGATACGCAGTATTTT. Translating gives CASSGQENTDTQYF. This chain uses TRBV2 with TRBJ2-3; D not certain. The CDR3 is 14 amino acids. V was shortened by 4 bases and J by 2 bases, with 10 bases between the two germline ends. The germline gives CDR1 SNHLY, CDR2 FYNNEI.